The next 12 T cell receptor beta chains were all read from a single sample in a study of blood T cell repertoires in COVID-19. Measured with immunoSEQ multiplex PCR; TCRdb has only the in-frame clones, and not every one. Among approximately 40,000 clones listed, more than 70% were seen once. The specimen sequenced was peripheral blood. These receptors originate from a man aged 55 to 70 with active or convalescent COVID-19.

The chain uses TRBV10-3 and TRBJ2-1; 11 bases are shared with TRBD2. CDR3 length: 13 residues. Germline loops: CDR1 ENHRY, CDR2 SYGVKD. Trimming took 8 bases from V and 5 from J; bases not matched to a gene: 2. The CDR3 DNA sequence: TGTGCCATCGGGACTAGCGGCCACAATGAGCAGTTCTTC. This gives the protein CAIGTSGHNEQFF.

The V gene is TRBV6-5, the J gene TRBJ2-5; no firm D call. CDR1 is MNHEY, CDR2 SVGAGI, per germline. CDR3 length equals 13 residues. The V and J ends lost 4 bases and 4 bases respectively, with 10 bases between them. The CDR3 region is CASSSDWVETQYF. The CDR3, as DNA: TGTGCCAGCAGTTCCGACTGGGTAGAGACCCAGTACTTC.

The J gene is TRBJ1-2, the V gene TRBV6-1; D remains unclear. V lost 2 bases, J lost 3 bases, and 13 bases lay in between. Germline assignment: CDR1 MNHNS and CDR2 SASEGT. The CDR3 runs 15 residues. CDR3 nucleotide sequence: TGTGCCAGCAGTGAATTCCTGGAGAGGTACTATGGCTACACCTTC. The encoded protein is CASSEFLERYYGYTF.

The rearrangement uses TRBV6-2 or TRBV6-3 and TRBJ2-5; 9 nucleotides align to TRBD2. The trim removed 5 bases at V and 1 base at J, leaving 14 bases unmatched. This CDR3 has 18 amino acids. The germline CDR1 and CDR2 sequences are MNHEY and SVGEGT. Here the CDR3 DNA reads TGTGCCAGCAGTCCGCAGGCCTGGGGCGGGAGGGCCCAAGAGACCCAGTACTTC. Its protein product is CASSPQAWGGRAQETQYF.

The chain recombines TRBV4-1 with TRBJ2-3; D is possibly TRBD1 (6 bases). V was pared by 0 bases and J by 1 base, with 14 bases between. CDR3 length: 17 residues. Per the germline V gene, CDR1 is MGHRA and CDR2 is YSYEKL. The CDR3 here is CASSQDRGTFGTDTQYF. CDR3 bases: TGCGCCAGCAGCCAAGATAGGGGGACCTTCGGCACAGATACGCAGTATTTT.

This clone was observed a few times. The rearrangement uses TRBV19 and TRBJ1-1, with TRBD1 as a possible D gene (6 bases). CDR1 is LNHDA and CDR2 is SQIVND in the germline V gene (reference sequence). This CDR3 is 14 amino acids long. The germline V and J ends were trimmed by 4 bases and 3 bases, with 12 bases remaining between them. In DNA, the CDR3 is TGTGCCAGTAGTAGCAATCGACAGGACACTGAAGCTTTCTTT. Amino acid sequence: CASSSNRQDTEAFF.

V and J are TRBV19 and TRBJ2-2; the match to TRBD2 covers 8 bases. The CDR3 length is 16 residues. Germline values: CDR1 LNHDA, CDR2 SQIVND (reference sequence). J was trimmed by 7 bases and V by 4 bases; bases with no gene match: 11. DNA of the CDR3: TGTGCCAGTAGTAATGCCCCGGGACTAGGGGGCGGGGAGCTGTTTTTT. This codes for CASSNAPGLGGGELFF.

This clone occurred once. This chain uses TRBV10-1 with TRBJ2-3; D may be TRBD1 (6 bases). Germline CDR1 and CDR2: WNHNN and SYGVQD (reference sequence). V shed 3 bases and J shed 6 bases, with 16 bases lying between them. The CDR3 spans 15 residues. The CDR3 nucleotides are TGCGCCAGCAGTGACCGTGGTCAGGGGATGGATACGCAGTATTTT. Its translation is CASSDRGQGMDTQYF.

CDR3 sequence reads: CASTGTSGGRTDTQYF. The DNA for the CDR3 is TGCGCCAGCACAGGGACTAGCGGGGGGAGGACAGATACGCAGTATTTT. This chain joins TRBV5-1 and TRBJ2-3; 15 bases line up with TRBD2. V trimming: 6 bases; J trimming: 3 bases; junction bases outside the gene matches: 5. CDR1 and CDR2 from the germline V gene are SGHRS and YFSETQ. The CDR3 runs to 16 residues.

The V and J genes are TRBV7-8 and TRBJ2-7; TRBD1 agrees at 7 bases. CDR1 is SGHVS, CDR2 FQNEAQ, per germline. The junction had 13 bases not matched to a gene; V was cut back by 5 bases and J by 0 bases. The CDR3 is 17 residues long. This CDR3 is CASSLRTGATSSYEQYV. The DNA for the CDR3 is TGTGCCAGCAGCCTCCGCACAGGGGCTACAAGCTCCTACGAGCAGTACGTC.

The chain is built from TRBV5-1 and TRBJ2-2; unclear D gene. The germline gives CDR1 SGHRS, CDR2 YFSETQ. The CDR3 covers 14 residues. Trimming pared 0 bases from V and 1 base from J, leaving 4 bases between. The CDR3 DNA reads TGCGCCAGCAGCTTGGCAGAGAACACCGGGGAGCTGTTTTTT. Residues: CASSLAENTGELFF.

CDR3: CATSGSYTEAFF. In nucleotides, the CDR3 is TGTGCCACCTCCGGTTCGTACACTGAAGCTTTCTTT. The gene calls are TRBV6-5 and TRBJ1-1; D remains ambiguous. V lost 10 bases and J lost 3, with 12 bases in between. This CDR3 has 12 amino acids. The V gene's germline CDR1 is MNHEY and CDR2 SVGAGI.